This entry lists 25 T cell receptor beta chains sequenced from one sample in a study of blood T cell repertoires in COVID-19 (dated by TCRdb to 2019 to 2021). The library was generated by the immunoSEQ multiplex PCR assay. TCRdb retrieved this table from immuneACCESS and kept in-frame rearrangements only. Not all clones are present; in checked studies, unresolved V genes account for under half, and no reason is known for the remainder. This sample has about 39,000 clones in its table, and 87% of those were observed once. Clones ranked in the top ten supply roughly a fifth of the sample. The sequenced sample was peripheral blood. These receptor sequences come from a man aged 60 to 69 with acute or convalescent COVID-19.

V usage is TRBV4-3 and J usage is TRBJ2-1; a weak D match, TRBD2 (5 bases). V lost 4 bases and J lost 0, with 25 bases in between. The CDR3 sequence is 20 residues long. The germline V gene encodes CDR1 LGHNA and CDR2 YSLEER. In DNA form, the CDR3 reads TGCGCCAGCAGCCCCCTCCCTGCGGGCTCTCGGGGTGCCTCCTACAATGAGCAGTTCTTC. Translated, it gives CASSPLPAGSRGASYNEQFF.

The chain uses TRBV3-1 (or the pseudogene TRBV3-2) and TRBJ1-2, with unresolved D. Germline CDR1 LGHDT, CDR2 YNNKEL (reference sequence). The CDR3 length is 14 residues. V was cut by 3 bases and J by 2 bases, with 10 bases left in between. This CDR3 reads CASSQQSVNYGYTF. The CDR3, as DNA: TGTGCCAGCAGCCAGCAGTCAGTAAACTATGGCTACACCTTC.

This chain links TRBV6-5 with TRBJ2-1, with 12 bases that match TRBD2. Trimming at V came to 4 bases and at J to 7 bases, leaving 8 bases not matched to a gene. This CDR3 comprises 16 residues. CDR1 MNHEY and CDR2 SVGAGI come from the germline V gene. CDR3 sequence (DNA): TGTGCCAGCAGTTCCTTGACTAGCGGGAGAAGAAATGAGCAGTTCTTC. Residues: CASSSLTSGRRNEQFF.

This clone has a single count. V gene TRBV11-3 combines with J gene TRBJ2-5, with TRBD2 matching over 10 bases. The CDR3 length is 15 residues. The junction had 9 bases not matched to a gene; V was cut back by 5 bases and J by 6 bases. Germline V gene lookup returns CDR1 SGHNT and CDR2 YENEEA. The CDR3 here is CASSPRFSGRQTQYF. In nucleotides, the CDR3 is TGTGCCAGCAGCCCCCGTTTTAGCGGGAGGCAGACCCAGTACTTC. Drawing the rest from reference TRBV11-3 and TRBJ2-5, the complete variable domain is EAGVVQSPRYKIIEKKQPVAFWCNPISGHNTLYWYLQNLGQGPELLIRYENEEAVDDSQLPKDRFSAERLKGVDSTLKIQPAELGDSAVYLCASSPRFSGRQTQYFGPGTRLLVL.

The CDR3 DNA reads as TGCGCCAGCAGCCAGGGGGCCAACACCGGGGAGCTGTTTTTT. Translated, it gives CASSQGANTGELFF. V and J are TRBV5-1 and TRBJ2-2; the match to TRBD1 covers 8 bases. Germline loops: CDR1 SGHRS, CDR2 YFSETQ. With 4 bases clipped from V and 2 bases from J, the junction kept 1 base outside the gene matches. The CDR3 length is 14 residues.

The V gene is TRBV24-1, the J gene TRBJ1-2; the D gene is possibly TRBD1 (6 bases). V was trimmed by 4 bases and J by 5 bases, leaving 10 bases between them. The CDR3 contains 13 residues. Per germline, CDR1 KGHDR and CDR2 SFDVKD. The CDR3 DNA sequence: TGTGCCACCAGTGACCTACAGGGTTATGGCTACACCTTC. It encodes CATSDLQGYGYTF.

The rearrangement links TRBV28 to TRBJ2-7, with D possibly being TRBD2 (6 bases). V gave up 2 bases and J gave up 9 bases, with 20 bases separating them. The CDR3 contains 15 residues. Germline loops: CDR1 MDHEN, CDR2 SYDVKM. CDR3 protein: CASSLRGSGYDGQYV. The CDR3 nucleotides are TGTGCCAGCAGTTTAAGAGGTAGCGGATACGATGGGCAGTACGTC.

The V and J genes are TRBV6-6 and TRBJ2-7; possibly TRBD2 for D (7 bases). The CDR3 has 14 residues. Deletions cut 2 bases from V and 5 bases from J, with 13 bases between. Germline loops: CDR1 MNHNY, CDR2 SVGAGI (reference sequence). The CDR3 reads CASSYLGGGNEQYF. As DNA, the CDR3 is TGTGCCAGCAGTTACCTGGGCGGGGGCAACGAGCAGTACTTC.

V and J are TRBV5-1 and TRBJ2-3, with 9 bases matching TRBD2. The CDR3 is made up of 16 amino acids. The trim removed 0 bases at V and 4 bases at J, leaving 6 bases unmatched. The germline CDR1 and CDR2 sequences are SGHRS and YFSETQ. CDR3 loop: CASSLGSSGIADTQYF. CDR3 nucleotide sequence: TGCGCCAGCAGCTTGGGGTCTAGCGGGATTGCAGATACGCAGTATTTT. The variable domain in full, with the rest retrieved from reference TRBV5-1 and TRBJ2-3, is KAGVTQTPRYLIKTRGQQVTLSCSPISGHRSVSWYQQTPGQGLQFLFEYFSETQRNKGNFPGRFSGRQFSNSRSEMNVSTLELGDSALYLCASSLGSSGIADTQYFGPGTRLTVL.

The chain uses TRBV19 and TRBJ2-7; 9 bases line up with TRBD2. The V and J ends lost 1 base and 0 bases, in that order; junction bases with no gene match: 7. The CDR3 is 17 residues long. Per germline, CDR1 LNHDA and CDR2 SQIVND (reference sequence). CDR3 residues: CASSIAFASGTSYEQYF. The CDR3 DNA follows: TGTGCCAGTAGTATAGCCTTCGCTAGCGGGACCTCCTACGAGCAGTACTTC.

The CDR3 DNA reads as TGCGCCAGCAGCCAAGATAGGAGCGGGAGCTACACCGGGGAGCTGTTTTTT. This sequence encodes CASSQDRSGSYTGELFF. This rearrangement joins TRBV4-1 to TRBJ2-2; 8 bases agree with TRBD2. The CDR3 covers 17 residues. The germline gives CDR1 MGHRA, CDR2 YSYEKL. Trimming removed 0 bases from V and 3 bases from J; junction bases left unmatched: 6.

The chain has TRBV5-4 and TRBJ2-6, with 8 positions matching TRBD1. The germline V gene encodes CDR1 SGHNT and CDR2 YYREEE (reference sequence). This CDR3 is built from 18 residues. Trimming cost V 1 base and J 0 bases; bases outside gene matches: 6. The CDR3 sequence: CASSLRAGGLSGANVLTF. DNA for the CDR3: TGTGCCAGCAGCTTGAGGGCAGGGGGCCTCTCTGGGGCCAACGTCCTGACTTTC.

This sequence joins TRBV18 and TRBJ2-2; 10 bases fit TRBD1. Trimming at V came to 0 bases and at J to 8 bases, leaving 6 bases not matched to a gene. CDR1 is KGHSH and CDR2 is LQKENI in the germline V gene. CDR3 length: 16 amino acids. DNA for the CDR3: TGTGCCAGCTCACCACCGACAGGGGGCTACCGAGGGGAGCTGTTTTTT. Encoded protein: CASSPPTGGYRGELFF.

The chain is built from TRBV7-2 and TRBJ2-5, with 13 bases aligning to TRBD2. Per germline, CDR1 SGHTA and CDR2 FQGNSA. The CDR3 runs 15 residues. The V gene end was trimmed by 2 bases and the J gene end by 9 bases; junction bases not matched to a gene: 6. CDR3 DNA: TGTGCCAGCAGCTTAAATCTGGGACTAGCGGGATCCCAGTACTTC. This encodes CASSLNLGLAGSQYF.

The rearrangement links TRBV7-9 to TRBJ1-2, with 7 bases fitting TRBD1. This CDR3 spans 11 amino acids. V dropped 6 bases and J dropped 13; count of bases not matched to a gene: 8. Germline V lookup: CDR1 SEHNR, CDR2 FQNEAQ (reference sequence). CDR3 amino acids: CASRSRQGLTF. The CDR3 DNA is TGTGCCAGCAGGAGTAGACAGGGTCTCACCTTC. Variable domain in full (rest from reference TRBV7-9 and TRBJ1-2): DTGVSQNPRHKITKRGQNVTFRCDPISEHNRLYWYRQTLGQGPEFLTYFQNEAQLEKSRLLSDRFSAERPKGSFSTLEIQRTEQGDSAMYLCASRSRQGLTFGSGTRLTVV.

This chain uses TRBV6-5 with TRBJ2-4; possible D gene TRBD2, 7 bases. The CDR3 extends over 14 amino acids. Germline V gives CDR1 MNHEY, CDR2 SVGAGI. V lost 5 bases, J lost 15 bases, and 23 bases lay in between. The CDR3 here is CASSKLGDRGAWYF. The CDR3 region has the DNA TGTGCCAGCAGTAAGCTCGGGGACCGGGGGGCGTGGTACTTC.

V is TRBV6-5 and J is TRBJ1-4; no firm D call. CDR3 size: 16 residues. Germline values: CDR1 MNHEY, CDR2 SVGAGI. Trimming removed 2 bases at V and 0 bases at J, with 10 bases between. The CDR3 spells CASSYGQAATNEKLFF. In DNA form, the CDR3 reads TGTGCCAGCAGTTACGGGCAGGCTGCAACTAATGAAAAACTGTTTTTT.

V gene TRBV2 combines with J gene TRBJ2-5; a possible D gene is TRBD1 (6 bases). V was shortened by 3 bases and J by 4 bases, with 18 bases between the two germline ends. The CDR3 length is 16 residues. Per germline, CDR1 SNHLY and CDR2 FYNNEI. As DNA, the CDR3 is TGTGCCAGCAGTGATGGGAGCTCCCCCAGGGGAGAGACCCAGTACTTC. Amino acid sequence: CASSDGSSPRGETQYF.

The rearrangement uses TRBV28 and TRBJ1-5, with 8 bases matching TRBD1. The CDR3 has 20 amino acids. V lost 10 bases and J lost 2; bases outside the gene matches: 25. Germline loops: CDR1 MDHEN, CDR2 SYDVKM. The CDR3 nucleotides read TGTGCCACTATGAATAACCGGGACAGGACTACCTTGTCTGGCAATCAGCCCCAGCATTTT. The encoded protein is CATMNNRDRTTLSGNQPQHF.

This chain uses TRBV7-2 with TRBJ1-2; 7 bases fit TRBD1. The CDR3 loop spans 12 amino acids. Germline assignment: CDR1 SGHTA and CDR2 FQGNSA. Losses at the gene ends were 5 bases for V and 7 bases for J; bases not matched to a gene: 4. The CDR3 DNA reads as TGTGCCAGCAGCCCCGACAGGGTTGGCTACACCTTC. Its translation: CASSPDRVGYTF.

The chain combines TRBV5-4 with TRBJ2-7; D uncertain. This CDR3 has 14 amino acids. Looked up from germline, CDR1 is SGHNT and CDR2 is YYREEE (reference sequence). Between the trimmed V and J ends, which lost 4 bases and 0 bases, there was a span of 11 bases. The CDR3 bases are TGTGCCAGCAGCGTGGGCCATAGCTCCTACGAGCAGTACTTC. Protein product: CASSVGHSSYEQYF.

The J gene is TRBJ2-3, the V gene TRBV19; maybe TRBD1 (5 bases). Trimming pared 4 bases from V and 6 bases from J, leaving 14 bases between. Germline CDR1 LNHDA, CDR2 SQIVND (reference sequence). The CDR3 is 14 amino acids. The DNA for the CDR3 is TGTGCCAGTAGTAGTTATGCAGGGCCCGATACGCAGTATTTT. Its protein product is CASSSYAGPDTQYF.

The J gene is TRBJ2-5, the V gene TRBV5-1, with D possibly being TRBD2 (5 bases). The CDR3 totals 13 residues. Germline assignment: CDR1 SGHRS and CDR2 YFSETQ. V lost 3 bases and J lost 1, with 7 bases in between. CDR3 region: CASSSTSQETQYF. CDR3 coding DNA: TGCGCCAGCAGCTCTACTAGCCAAGAGACCCAGTACTTC.

Worth noting for this clone: Mismatch with germline at one junction end may stem from a read error. The rearrangement joins TRBV27 to TRBJ1-2; 9 nucleotides align to TRBD1. The germline V gene encodes CDR1 MNHEY and CDR2 SMNVEV (reference sequence). This CDR3 contains 12 residues. The CDR3 sequence: CASATGGRLRSF. The CDR3 DNA sequence: TGTGCCAGCGCGACAGGGGGTAGATTAAGGTCATTC.

CDR3 amino acids: CASIGPQGTDTQYF. The CDR3 DNA reads TGTGCCAGCATCGGGCCGCAGGGGACAGATACGCAGTATTTT. V and J are TRBV27 and TRBJ2-3; maybe TRBD1 (6 bases). CDR3 length: 14 residues. Germline V CDR1 and CDR2: MNHEY, SMNVEV (reference sequence). The germline V and J ends were trimmed by 7 bases and 3 bases, with 14 bases remaining between them.